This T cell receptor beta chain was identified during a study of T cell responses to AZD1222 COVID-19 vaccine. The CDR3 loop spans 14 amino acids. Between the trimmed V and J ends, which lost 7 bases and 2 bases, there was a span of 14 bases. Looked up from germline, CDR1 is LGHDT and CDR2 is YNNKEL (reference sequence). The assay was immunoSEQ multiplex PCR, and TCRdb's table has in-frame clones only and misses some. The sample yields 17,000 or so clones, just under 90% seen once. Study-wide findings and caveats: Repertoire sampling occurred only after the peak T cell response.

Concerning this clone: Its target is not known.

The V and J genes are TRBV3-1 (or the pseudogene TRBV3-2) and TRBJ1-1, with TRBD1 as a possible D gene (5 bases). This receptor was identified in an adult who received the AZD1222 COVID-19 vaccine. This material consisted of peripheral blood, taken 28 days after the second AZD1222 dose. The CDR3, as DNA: TGTGCCAGCACCCGGGACCGGTCCAACACTGAAGCTTTCTTT. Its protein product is CASTRDRSNTEAFF.